Each of the 27 T cell receptor beta chains below was sequenced from the same sample in a study of blood T cell repertoires in COVID-19. The assay was immunoSEQ multiplex PCR, and TCRdb's table has in-frame clones only and misses some. Among 280,000 or so clones listed, 70% to 90% were seen once. Sequencing was done on a sample of PBMCs or T cells enriched from blood (not recorded which). The origin of the receptors is a woman in her thirties or forties who had recovered from COVID-19.

The chain recombines TRBV5-4 with TRBJ2-3; D is uncertain. CDR3 size: 11 residues. Trimming left V 2 bases short and J 6 bases short, with 4 bases between. Looked up from germline, CDR1 is SGHNT and CDR2 is YYREEE (reference sequence). The CDR3 region has the DNA TGTGCCAGCAGCTTTCTCGATACGCAGTATTTT. Translating gives CASSFLDTQYF.

This chain's CDR3 is CASSLGLGGQVVLTF. The CDR3 DNA reads TGTGCCAGCAGCTTAGGTTTGGGGGGGCAGGTCGTCCTGACTTTC. The chain has TRBV7-9 and TRBJ2-6, with D possibly TRBD2 on 7 matching bases. Germline CDR1 and CDR2: SEHNR and FQNEAQ (reference sequence). Trimming removed 1 base at V and 12 bases at J, with 16 bases between. The CDR3 totals 15 residues.

This clone was found once. Other DNA sequences in the sample encode the same CDR3. V gene TRBV28 combines with J gene TRBJ2-6, with TRBD2 matching over 7 bases. CDR1 and CDR2 from the germline V gene are MDHEN and SYDVKM. Trimming cost V 4 bases and J 4 bases; bases outside gene matches: 4. The CDR3 sequence is 15 residues long. The CDR3 reads CASSSGGSGANVLTF. In DNA, the CDR3 is TGTGCCAGCAGTTCCGGGGGGTCAGGGGCCAACGTCCTGACTTTC.

This clone was found once. The DNA for the CDR3 is TGTGCCAGCAGTTTTTGGGAGAGCACAGATACGCAGTATTTT. This codes for CASSFWESTDTQYF. This chain connects TRBV27 to TRBJ2-3; tentatively, D is TRBD2 (5 bases). CDR1 is MNHEY, CDR2 SMNVEV, per germline (reference sequence). Trimming left V 3 bases short and J 0 bases short, with 7 bases between. The CDR3 has 14 residues.

The V call is TRBV5-1, the J call TRBJ1-1; 7 nucleotides align to TRBD1. J lost 6 bases, V lost 2 bases, and 7 bases had no gene match. This CDR3 has 14 amino acids. The V gene's germline CDR1 is SGHRS and CDR2 YFSETQ. Here the CDR3 DNA reads TGCGCCAGCAGCTTACTCACAGGGGTGCCTGAAGCTTTCTTT. Translation: CASSLLTGVPEAFF.

This chain connects TRBV7-9 to TRBJ1-3, with D unclear. Germline V lookup: CDR1 SEHNR, CDR2 FQNEAQ (reference sequence). The V end lost 3 bases, the J end lost 7 bases, and 7 bases lay between the germline ends. The CDR3 extends over 12 amino acids. This CDR3 is CASSLFLNTIYF. CDR3 in DNA: TGTGCCAGCAGCTTGTTCCTGAACACCATATATTTT.

The chain joins TRBV19 to TRBJ2-3, with D possibly being TRBD2 (6 bases). Germline lookup yields CDR1 LNHDA and CDR2 SQIVND (reference sequence). V was clipped by 6 bases and J by 4 bases, with 14 bases between them. The CDR3 covers 14 residues. In DNA, the CDR3 is TGTGCCAGTAGCGGGAGAGGCGCGGCAGATACGCAGTATTTT. Protein product: CASSGRGAADTQYF.

The rearrangement links TRBV2 to TRBJ2-4; weak D call: TRBD2 (5 bases). The germline CDR1 and CDR2 sequences are SNHLY and FYNNEI. This CDR3 has 13 amino acids. The V end was cut by 4 bases, the J end by 13 bases, with 17 bases between. The CDR3 is CASSGGAGLPQYF. The CDR3 nucleotides are TGTGCCAGCAGTGGGGGTGCCGGACTTCCCCAGTACTTC.

The chain recombines TRBV18 with TRBJ2-5; D is perhaps TRBD1 (5 bases). CDR3 length: 15 residues. V lost 2 bases, J lost 1 base, and 11 bases lay in between. Germline CDR1 and CDR2: KGHSH and LQKENI. The CDR3 nucleotides read TGTGCCAGCTCACCATTGGGTAGGGGCCAAGAGACCCAGTACTTC. Its protein is CASSPLGRGQETQYF. Using reference TRBV18 and TRBJ2-5 for the parts outside the CDR3, the full variable domain is NAGVMQNPRHLVRRRGQEARLRCSPMKGHSHVYWYRQLPEEGLKFMVYLQKENIIDESGMPKERFSAEFPKEGPSILRIQQVVRGDSAAYFCASSPLGRGQETQYFGPGTRLLVL.

The chain links TRBV27 to TRBJ2-7; TRBD2 aligns across 12 bases. The CDR3 totals 14 residues. Germline CDR1 MNHEY, CDR2 SMNVEV (reference sequence). V trimming: 6 bases; J trimming: 6 bases; junction bases outside the gene matches: 6. DNA for the CDR3: TGTGCCAGCAGCCCGACTAGCGGGAGACCCGAGCAGTACTTC. This encodes CASSPTSGRPEQYF.

This clone was counted between two and nine times. The chain uses TRBV7-2 and TRBJ2-5; no clear D. The V and J ends lost 5 bases and 5 bases respectively, with 12 bases between them. This CDR3 contains 13 residues. CDR1 and CDR2 (germline): SGHTA, FQGNSA. CDR3: CASSPTLGETQYF. The CDR3 nucleotides read TGTGCCAGCAGCCCGACCCTGGGCGAGACCCAGTACTTC.

This clone was observed a single time. This chain connects TRBV5-1 to TRBJ2-1; TRBD2 matches 13 bases. The V and J ends lost 4 bases and 6 bases, in that order; junction bases with no gene match: 4. Germline V gene data show CDR1 as SGHRS and CDR2 as YFSETQ. This CDR3 region has 15 residues. The DNA for the CDR3 is TGCGCCAGCAGCCCGGGACTAGCGGGGACCAATGAGCAGTTCTTC. Translating it yields CASSPGLAGTNEQFF. The complete variable domain, with remaining parts taken from reference TRBV5-1 and TRBJ2-1, reads KAGVTQTPRYLIKTRGQQVTLSCSPISGHRSVSWYQQTPGQGLQFLFEYFSETQRNKGNFPGRFSGRQFSNSRSEMNVSTLELGDSALYLCASSPGLAGTNEQFFGPGTRLTVL.

V gene TRBV7-2 combines with J gene TRBJ1-1, with D maybe TRBD1 (5 bases). V shed 5 bases and J shed 0 bases, with 13 bases lying between them. CDR1 is SGHTA, CDR2 FQGNSA, per germline. This CDR3 contains 15 residues. As DNA, the CDR3 is TGTGCCAGCAGCCCTAGAGGACAAATGAACACTGAAGCTTTCTTT. Its translation: CASSPRGQMNTEAFF.

This sequence joins TRBV7-2 and TRBJ2-4; 8 bases are shared with TRBD2. Germline CDR1 reads SGHTA; CDR2 reads FQGNSA. J gave up 11 bases and V 1 base, and 13 bases lay outside the gene matches. The CDR3 loop spans 16 amino acids. CDR3 nucleotides: TGTGCCAGCAGCTTAGAGGGACTAGACTGGTGGAAGGTTCAGTACTTC. Translated: CASSLEGLDWWKVQYF.

The chain joins TRBV28 to TRBJ2-7; D is perhaps TRBD1 (5 bases). CDR1 and CDR2 from the germline V gene are MDHEN and SYDVKM. The CDR3 is made up of 12 amino acids. With 7 bases removed from V and 5 bases from J, the gap between germline ends came to 12 bases. CDR3 DNA: TGTGCCAGCAAAAGGCCAGGGAACGAGCAGTACTTC. Encoded protein: CASKRPGNEQYF.

The J gene is TRBJ1-5, the V gene TRBV9; D remains ambiguous. The CDR3 spans 14 residues. CDR1 is SGDLS, CDR2 YYNGEE, per germline. Deletions cut 0 bases from V and 4 bases from J, with 8 bases between. CDR3 in amino acids: CASSVGQTNQPQHF. The DNA of the CDR3 is TGTGCCAGCAGCGTAGGCCAGACTAATCAGCCCCAGCATTTT. Supplemented by reference TRBV9 and TRBJ1-5, the full variable domain reads DSGVTQTPKHLITATGQRVTLRCSPRSGDLSVYWYQQSLDQGLQFLIQYYNGEERAKGNILERFSAQQFPDLHSELNLSSLELGDSALYFCASSVGQTNQPQHFGDGTRLSIL.

This clone was found once. This rearrangement joins TRBV30 to TRBJ1-1; D remains ambiguous. CDR1 is GTSNPN and CDR2 is SVGIG in the germline V gene (reference sequence). The CDR3 totals 12 residues. V lost 0 bases and J lost 11, with 13 bases in between. The CDR3: CAWSVAALGAFF. The CDR3 region has the DNA TGTGCCTGGAGTGTGGCGGCCCTCGGGGCTTTCTTT.

The chain couples TRBV9 to TRBJ2-7, with a tentative D call TRBD2 (5 bases). This CDR3 contains 14 residues. The germline gives CDR1 SGDLS, CDR2 YYNGEE. V lost 1 base and J lost 5, with 13 bases in between. In DNA form, the CDR3 reads TGTGCCAGCAGCGTATCCCTAGGAGGAAACGAGCAGTACTTC. The encoded protein is CASSVSLGGNEQYF.

V and J are TRBV5-1 and TRBJ2-3; TRBD2 matches at 8 bases. V shed 6 bases, J shed 4 bases, and the junction held 13 bases outside the gene matches. The CDR3 covers 16 residues. The germline gives CDR1 SGHRS, CDR2 YFSETQ. Here the CDR3 DNA reads TGCGCCAGCACCCCCGATGGCGGGAGGCCGGCAGATACGCAGTATTTT. This codes for CASTPDGGRPADTQYF. Full variable domain (rest looked up from reference TRBV5-1 and TRBJ2-3): KAGVTQTPRYLIKTRGQQVTLSCSPISGHRSVSWYQQTPGQGLQFLFEYFSETQRNKGNFPGRFSGRQFSNSRSEMNVSTLELGDSALYLCASTPDGGRPADTQYFGPGTRLTVL.

J is TRBJ2-1 and V is TRBV2; possibly TRBD2 for D (6 bases). Germline V CDR1 and CDR2: SNHLY, FYNNEI. This CDR3 has 15 amino acids. V was clipped by 2 bases and J by 2 bases, with 10 bases between them. This CDR3 reads CASSETQRAYNEQFF. Written as DNA, the CDR3 is TGTGCCAGCAGTGAAACCCAGCGGGCCTACAATGAGCAGTTCTTC.

The chain joins TRBV2 to TRBJ1-1, with 8 nucleotides matching TRBD1. Germline V lookup: CDR1 SNHLY, CDR2 FYNNEI. This CDR3 spans 14 amino acids. The J segment lost 1 base and the V segment lost 6 bases, leaving 4 bases of the junction unmatched. CDR3 residues: CASSGGTGNTEAFF. CDR3 coding DNA: TGTGCCAGCAGCGGCGGGACAGGGAACACTGAAGCTTTCTTT.

DNA of the CDR3: TGTGCCAGCAGGACTAGCGGGAGCGATACGCAGTATTTT. Translation: CASRTSGSDTQYF. V gene TRBV27 combines with J gene TRBJ2-3; 12 bases are shared with TRBD2. Germline V CDR1 and CDR2: MNHEY, SMNVEV (reference sequence). V was clipped by 6 bases and J by 6 bases; unmatched bases: 1. The length of the CDR3 is 13 residues.

The chain couples TRBV24-1 to TRBJ1-1, with D maybe TRBD1 (6 bases). In germline, CDR1 is KGHDR, CDR2 SFDVKD. CDR3 length: 15 amino acids. V dropped 7 bases and J dropped 2 bases, with 16 bases sitting between them. CDR3 in amino acids: CATSGKQGINTEAFF. The CDR3 region has the DNA TGTGCCACCAGCGGCAAACAGGGAATTAACACTGAAGCTTTCTTT.

This chain connects TRBV9 to TRBJ2-3, with 13 bases aligning to TRBD2. V was pared by 3 bases and J by 5 bases, with 6 bases of the junction left unmatched. This CDR3 contains 16 residues. Germline assignment: CDR1 SGDLS and CDR2 YYNGEE. This CDR3 reads CASSARTSGSGDTQYF. CDR3 DNA: TGTGCCAGCAGCGCCCGGACTAGCGGGAGTGGAGATACGCAGTATTTT.

This chain's CDR3 is CARSRTSDATGELFF. CDR3 sequence (DNA): TGTGCCAGAAGCCGCACTAGCGATGCCACCGGGGAGCTGTTTTTT. V usage is TRBV5-3 and J usage is TRBJ2-2; 7 bases agree with TRBD2. TRBV5-3 is given ORF status, its function remaining uncertain. Trimming took 4 bases from V and 4 from J; bases not matched to a gene: 7. The CDR3 consists of 15 residues.

This sequence joins TRBV30 and TRBJ2-2; 10 bases map to TRBD2. The germline V gene has CDR1 GTSNPN and CDR2 SVGIG (reference sequence). This CDR3 region has 18 residues. Losses at the gene ends were 3 bases for V and 1 base for J; bases not matched to a gene: 11. The CDR3, as DNA: TGTGCCTGGAGGGGAGCTAGCGGGAGCTCGCTGAACACCGGGGAGCTGTTTTTT. This codes for CAWRGASGSSLNTGELFF.

This chain uses TRBV28 with TRBJ2-7, with a tentative D call TRBD1 (5 bases). The CDR3 loop spans 16 amino acids. CDR1 is MDHEN and CDR2 is SYDVKM in the germline V gene. Trimming took off 3 bases at V and 2 bases at J, with 17 bases between the two ends. This chain's CDR3 is CASSFQHGAPTYEQYF. CDR3 bases: TGTGCCAGCAGTTTCCAACATGGGGCTCCGACCTACGAGCAGTACTTC. The whole variable domain, remainder taken from reference TRBV28 and TRBJ2-7, is DVKVTQSSRYLVKRTGEKVFLECVQDMDHENMFWYRQDPGLGLRLIYFSYDVKMKEKGDIPEGYSVSREKKERFSLILESASTNQTSMYLCASSFQHGAPTYEQYFGPGTRLTVT.